This T cell receptor beta chain was observed in a study of blood T cell repertoires in COVID-19 (dated by TCRdb to about 2020). About the full investigation: Samples from collaborators originated in the United States, Italy and Spain and spanned both the acute and convalescent phases of COVID-19. The prospective study material was composed of cDNA or gDNA derived from T cells, B-cell-depleted T cells, or PBMCs. Subjects who had been exposed to COVID-19, were actively infected with it, or had recovered from it provided the deeply sampled blood TCRbeta repertoires that made up the dataset. The repertoires were made available in a free public database intended to serve as a resource for research on the immune response to SARS-CoV-2. The samples were drawn from two sources: the first 160 participants of the ongoing ImmuneRACE study, and 1,200 or so subjects contributed by 6 global collaborators. Sample metadata almost always included a de-identified subject ID, COVID-19 status, age in years and sex. Where available, HLA class I and class II types were taken from metadata supplied by the sample provider and were not determined by assay-based typing.

The collaborating institutions used their own protocols to collect whole blood in K2EDTA tubes. For TCRbeta analysis, collaborators shipped samples in one of three forms: frozen whole blood, isolated PBMCs, or DNA extracted from either of those sample types. Summary of the overall study and its limitations: The amount of clinical and demographic metadata varied by source and participant and was provided uncurated.

Of note for this clone: Its antigen is unknown. No base quality information exists; no much larger clone differs at one position.

CDR1 and CDR2 (SGDLS, YYNGEE) derive from the germline V gene. The CDR3 goes from the cysteine to the phenylalanine over 15 residues. CDR3 DNA only is kept here, 45 bases in frame from base 1. Here V drops 7 bases and J drops 7 bases, and the junction holds 16 bases not matched to any gene. The immunoSEQ Assay, a bias-controlled multiplex PCR, was used to amplify TCRbeta CDR3 regions from genomic DNA. Per the authors' processing: The number of nucleated cells in each sample was estimated by amplification of reference gene primers within the assay. Sequence reads were collapsed and filtered to measure the absolute abundance of every unique TCRbeta CDR3 rearrangement. Productive Simpson clonality was computed per sample as the square root of Simpson's diversity index over productive rearrangements. The table comes from immuneACCESS by way of TCRdb, which keeps in-frame sequences with V and J called. Part of the clones is missing from these tables; in studies checked, under half for an unresolved V gene and the rest for unknown reasons. The DNA was the basis for D and trimming; V, J and clone size are from that table. This sample gives tens of thousands of clones in total; 65% to 85% of them show up just once. About 5.2% of the sample rests with the top ten.

Sequencing was carried out using peripheral blood. The sequence links TRBV9 to TRBJ2-5, with 7 bases matching TRBD2. The sequence derives from a human donor in a cohort sampled during active COVID-19. CDR3 sequence: CASALRLASPGTQYF. The nucleotide sequence is given as TGTGCCAGCGCCTTGAGACTAGCCTCTCCCGGGACCCAGTACTTC.